This is a list of T cell receptor beta chains from one sample in a study of blood T cell repertoires in COVID-19. The data were produced by immunoSEQ multiplex PCR, yet TCRdb's version contains in-frame clones alone and is incomplete. Of roughly 200,000 clones listed, about four fifths are singletons. Sample: PBMCs or T cells enriched from blood (not recorded which). The receptors stem from a man in his forties who had recovered from COVID-19. Both conserved end residues are part of each CDR3. A D gene is named only where the DNA matches it firmly. Some rows mark clone size as missing; the rest say once, few, many or name a class of expanded clone.

v_gene: TRBV19
abundance: -
j_gene: TRBJ2-5
d_gene: TRBD1
CDR3aa: CASSITGGSETQYF
CDR3nt: TGTGCCAGTAGTATAACAGGGGGATCAGAGACCCAGTACTTC

v_gene: TRBV24-1
abundance: -
j_gene: TRBJ1-2
d_gene: -
CDR3aa: CATSDGYLQGPSRDYGYTF
CDR3nt: TGTGCCACCAGTGATGGCTACCTGCAGGGGCCGAGTAGGGACTATGGCTACACCTTC

v_gene: TRBV5-5
abundance: -
j_gene: TRBJ1-2
d_gene: -
CDR3aa: CASSSNRVKGYTF
CDR3nt: TGTGCCAGCAGCTCCAACAGGGTCAAAGGCTACACCTTC

v_gene: TRBV30
abundance: -
j_gene: TRBJ1-3
d_gene: TRBD1
CDR3aa: CAWTQGSGNTIYF
CDR3nt: TGTGCCTGGACACAGGGGAGCGGAAACACCATATATTTT

v_gene: TRBV7-2
abundance: -
j_gene: TRBJ2-1
d_gene: TRBD2
CDR3aa: CASSLVGGRKVDEQFF
CDR3nt: TGTGCCAGCAGCTTAGTCGGCGGGAGGAAGGTCGATGAGCAGTTCTTC

v_gene: TRBV12-3/TRBV12-4
abundance: -
j_gene: TRBJ2-5
d_gene: -
CDR3aa: CASKFGGEETQYF
CDR3nt: TGTGCCAGCAAATTTGGAGGGGAAGAGACCCAGTACTTC

v_gene: TRBV28
abundance: -
j_gene: TRBJ1-1
d_gene: -
CDR3aa: CASSWGGGLNTEAFF
CDR3nt: TGTGCCAGCAGTTGGGGAGGGGGATTGAACACTGAAGCTTTCTTT

v_gene: TRBV6-5
abundance: -
j_gene: TRBJ1-6
d_gene: -
CDR3aa: CASSYSKRDDSPLHF
CDR3nt: TGTGCCAGCAGTTACTCGAAACGGGATGATTCACCCCTCCACTTT

v_gene: TRBV6-2/TRBV6-3
abundance: -
j_gene: TRBJ1-5
d_gene: -
CDR3aa: CASSLYRSNQPQHF
CDR3nt: TGTGCCAGCAGTCTATACCGGAGCAATCAGCCCCAGCATTTT

v_gene: TRBV24-1
abundance: once
j_gene: TRBJ2-5
d_gene: TRBD2
CDR3aa: CATSDIGTSGEAWYF
CDR3nt: TGTGCCACCAGTGATATTGGGACTAGCGGAGAGGCCTGGTACTTC

v_gene: TRBV30
abundance: -
j_gene: TRBJ1-5
d_gene: -
CDR3aa: CAWSATGIEPQHF
CDR3nt: TGTGCCTGGAGTGCGACGGGGATAGAGCCCCAGCATTTT

v_gene: TRBV7-8
abundance: -
j_gene: TRBJ1-4
d_gene: -
CDR3aa: CASSLLAATEKLFF
CDR3nt: TGTGCCAGCAGCTTACTGGCGGCGACGGAAAAACTGTTTTTT

v_gene: TRBV6-4
abundance: -
j_gene: TRBJ2-2
d_gene: -
CDR3aa: CASRGQGTGELFF
CDR3nt: TGTGCCAGCCGTGGGCAGGGGACCGGGGAGCTGTTTTTT

v_gene: TRBV4-3
abundance: few
j_gene: TRBJ1-6
d_gene: -
CDR3aa: CASSQDPRSPLHF
CDR3nt: TGCGCCAGCAGCCAAGATCCCCGTTCACCCCTCCACTTT

v_gene: TRBV7-6
abundance: -
j_gene: TRBJ2-2
d_gene: -
CDR3aa: CASSLVSVQGSNTGELFF
CDR3nt: TGTGCCAGCAGCTTGGTCTCCGTTCAGGGTTCGAACACCGGGGAGCTGTTTTTT

v_gene: TRBV4-3
abundance: -
j_gene: TRBJ1-1
d_gene: -
CDR3aa: CASSQDLQGGTEAFF
CDR3nt: TGCGCCAGCAGCCAAGATCTGCAGGGCGGCACTGAAGCTTTCTTT

v_gene: TRBV5-1
abundance: -
j_gene: TRBJ1-1
d_gene: TRBD1
CDR3aa: CASSLQGLRNTEAFF
CDR3nt: TGCGCCAGCAGCTTACAGGGGTTACGGAACACTGAAGCTTTCTTT

v_gene: TRBV24-1
abundance: -
j_gene: TRBJ1-5
d_gene: TRBD1
CDR3aa: CATSDPGTGTSQPQHF
CDR3nt: TGTGCCACCAGTGACCCCGGGACAGGGACAAGTCAGCCCCAGCATTTT

v_gene: TRBV9
abundance: -
j_gene: TRBJ2-5
d_gene: -
CDR3aa: CASSPLLRGETQYF
CDR3nt: TGTGCCAGCAGCCCACTTCTAAGGGGGGAGACCCAGTACTTC

v_gene: TRBV4-3
abundance: -
j_gene: TRBJ2-6
d_gene: -
CDR3aa: CASSPTGFSGANVLTF
CDR3nt: TGCGCCAGCAGCCCTACAGGTTTCTCTGGGGCCAACGTCCTGACTTTC

v_gene: TRBV5-4
abundance: -
j_gene: TRBJ1-6
d_gene: TRBD1
CDR3aa: CASSPSGTGYNSPLHF
CDR3nt: TGTGCCAGCAGCCCTTCCGGGACAGGGTATAATTCACCCCTCCACTTT

v_gene: TRBV4-3
abundance: -
j_gene: TRBJ1-1
d_gene: -
CDR3aa: CASSHGQLGEAFF
CDR3nt: TGCGCCAGCAGCCACGGACAGCTAGGTGAAGCTTTCTTT

v_gene: TRBV27
abundance: -
j_gene: TRBJ1-5
d_gene: -
CDR3aa: CASSYSGLGQPQHF
CDR3nt: TGTGCCAGCAGTTACTCAGGATTGGGCCAGCCCCAGCATTTT

v_gene: TRBV4-3
abundance: -
j_gene: TRBJ1-6
d_gene: -
CDR3aa: CASSQEEVWSPLHF
CDR3nt: TGCGCCAGCAGCCAAGAAGAGGTCTGGTCACCCCTCCACTTT

v_gene: TRBV29-1
abundance: -
j_gene: TRBJ1-1
d_gene: -
CDR3aa: CSVDAGTPREAFF
CDR3nt: TGCAGCGTTGACGCCGGGACACCCCGTGAAGCTTTCTTT

v_gene: TRBV6-2/TRBV6-3
abundance: few
j_gene: TRBJ2-5
d_gene: TRBD2
CDR3aa: CASSLTSGRSGETQYF
CDR3nt: TGTGCCAGCAGTTTGACTAGCGGGAGGTCTGGAGAGACCCAGTACTTC

v_gene: TRBV18
abundance: once
j_gene: TRBJ2-1
d_gene: -
CDR3aa: CASSPSWRDDNEQFF
CDR3nt: TGTGCCAGCTCACCTTCCTGGCGGGACGACAATGAGCAGTTCTTC

v_gene: TRBV7-8
abundance: -
j_gene: TRBJ1-2
d_gene: TRBD1
CDR3aa: CASSLAGQGGGGYTF
CDR3nt: TGTGCCAGCAGCTTAGCGGGACAGGGAGGTGGTGGCTACACCTTC

v_gene: TRBV5-4
abundance: -
j_gene: TRBJ1-4
d_gene: -
CDR3aa: CASSSQKTNEKLFF
CDR3nt: TGTGCCAGCAGCTCCCAGAAGACTAATGAAAAACTGTTTTTT

v_gene: TRBV3-1/TRBV3-2
abundance: -
j_gene: TRBJ2-1
d_gene: TRBD2
CDR3aa: CASSQDPGTRGNEQFF
CDR3nt: TGTGCCAGCAGCCAAGATCCCGGGACTAGAGGGAATGAGCAGTTCTTC

v_gene: TRBV5-4
abundance: -
j_gene: TRBJ1-5
d_gene: -
CDR3aa: CASSSGTGNQPQHF
CDR3nt: TGTGCCAGCAGCAGCGGGACCGGGAATCAGCCCCAGCATTTT

v_gene: TRBV6-5
abundance: -
j_gene: TRBJ1-1
d_gene: -
CDR3aa: CASSSLAGQTEAFF
CDR3nt: TGTGCCAGCAGTTCCTTAGCAGGGCAAACTGAAGCTTTCTTT

v_gene: TRBV3-1/TRBV3-2
abundance: -
j_gene: TRBJ2-5
d_gene: -
CDR3aa: CASSQVGAGQQETQYF
CDR3nt: TGTGCCAGCAGCCAAGTAGGGGCGGGGCAGCAAGAGACCCAGTACTTC

v_gene: TRBV15
abundance: -
j_gene: TRBJ1-6
d_gene: -
CDR3aa: CATSEGAFRPPLHF
CDR3nt: TGTGCCACCAGCGAAGGGGCCTTCAGGCCACCCCTCCACTTT

v_gene: TRBV19
abundance: -
j_gene: TRBJ1-2
d_gene: -
CDR3aa: CASSYGTPNGYYGYTF
CDR3nt: TGTGCCAGTAGTTACGGGACTCCGAACGGCTACTATGGCTACACCTTC

v_gene: TRBV5-1
abundance: -
j_gene: TRBJ1-1
d_gene: TRBD1
CDR3aa: CASSPGQGAQKAFF
CDR3nt: TGCGCCAGCAGCCCGGGACAGGGGGCTCAGAAAGCTTTCTTT

v_gene: TRBV28
abundance: -
j_gene: TRBJ2-5
d_gene: TRBD2
CDR3aa: CASRSSGKETQYF
CDR3nt: TGTGCCAGCAGGTCTAGCGGGAAAGAGACCCAGTACTTC